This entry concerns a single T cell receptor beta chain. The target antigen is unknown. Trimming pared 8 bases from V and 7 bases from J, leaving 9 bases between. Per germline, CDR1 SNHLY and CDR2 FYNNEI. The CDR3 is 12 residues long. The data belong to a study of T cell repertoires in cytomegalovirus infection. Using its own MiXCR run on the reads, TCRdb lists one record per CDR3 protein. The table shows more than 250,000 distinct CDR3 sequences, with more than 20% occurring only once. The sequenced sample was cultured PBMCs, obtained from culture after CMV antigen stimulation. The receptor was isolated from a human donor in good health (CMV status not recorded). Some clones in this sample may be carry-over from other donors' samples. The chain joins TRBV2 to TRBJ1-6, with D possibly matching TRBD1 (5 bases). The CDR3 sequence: CASLGPNSPLHF. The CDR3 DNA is TGTGCCAGCCTGGGGCCAAATTCACCCCTCCACTTT.